This T cell receptor beta chain was sequenced during a study of identical twins. The CDR3 is made up of 18 amino acids. V lost 5 bases, J lost 2 bases, and 23 bases lay in between. TCRdb itself ran the 5' RACE reads through MiXCR, one entry per CDR3 protein. The data show some 690,000 distinct CDR3 sequences, 21% seen once. Study-wide results and caveats: Compared with unrelated sharing, twin-shared out-of-frame alpha sequences had more low-probability sequences. Excess sharing between twins was weaker in beta out-of-frame sequences.

As for this clonotype: Its antigen is unidentified.

The same data also went into a second study, on T cells expressing NK-cell markers. In that study: It was from sorted CD3+CD56+NKG2C+, CD3+CD56+NKG2C- and CD3+CD56-NKG2C+ T cells that TCR beta repertoires came. Clarity on HCMV specificity was lacking for the expanded NKG2C+ T cell clones.

The chain uses TRBV12-3 or TRBV12-4 and TRBJ2-3, with a possible D match to TRBD2 (6 bases). The clonotype comes from a woman under 30 in good health. The sequenced sample consisted of PBMCs. CDR3 in DNA: TGTGCCAGCAGTAATGCGGGGCAGGGTGGAACACCCACAGATACGCAGTATTTT. Its translation is CASSNAGQGGTPTDTQYF.